The present TCR beta chain was sequenced within a study of T cell responses to AZD1222 COVID-19 vaccine. Overall study: Second-dose groups at about 4 or about 12 weeks were pooled.

Study observations and caveats: There were vaccine-associated CD4 TCRs across spike, dominant at 160-218 and 743-854.

As concerns this clone: As yet, its antigen is unknown.

Sequenced by immunoSEQ multiplex PCR; TCRdb stores in-frame clones only, minus some. The sample gives 90,000 to 130,000 clones, roughly 90% of which show up once; 1.6% is in the top ten. The source is an adult in good health. This material consisted of peripheral blood, taken on day 0 of AZD1222 vaccination.

CDR3 in amino acids: CAVGRGATEAFF. The CDR3 DNA reads TGTGCGGTGGGCCGGGGAGCAACTGAAGCTTTCTTT. This chain joins TRBV6-6 and TRBJ1-1; D is unclear. CDR1 and CDR2 (germline): MNHNY, SVGAGI (reference sequence). This CDR3 contains 12 residues.